This TCR beta chain was found in a study of CD8 T cells in Susac syndrome. The V gene end was trimmed by 4 bases and the J gene end by 4 bases; junction bases not matched to a gene: 6. The CDR3 length is 15 residues. CDR1 and CDR2 (germline): SGHRS, YFSETQ. RNA was extracted with the RNeasy kit, and a quantity of roughly 0.5 to 1 ug was reverse transcribed using random hexamers. TCRdb re-derived calls from the immunoSEQ multiplex PCR reads in MiXCR, one entry per CDR3 protein. In the table there are approximately 70,000 distinct CDR3 sequences, 96% of which are singletons. The specimen was CD4+ T cells from PBMCs. The chain is built from TRBV5-1 and TRBJ2-3; 10 bases agree with TRBD2. This receptor was identified in a human donor with multiple sclerosis. CDR3 coding DNA: TGCGCCAGCAGCGAAGTAGCGGGGGGAGCAGATACGCAGTATTTT. Translated, it gives CASSEVAGGADTQYF.